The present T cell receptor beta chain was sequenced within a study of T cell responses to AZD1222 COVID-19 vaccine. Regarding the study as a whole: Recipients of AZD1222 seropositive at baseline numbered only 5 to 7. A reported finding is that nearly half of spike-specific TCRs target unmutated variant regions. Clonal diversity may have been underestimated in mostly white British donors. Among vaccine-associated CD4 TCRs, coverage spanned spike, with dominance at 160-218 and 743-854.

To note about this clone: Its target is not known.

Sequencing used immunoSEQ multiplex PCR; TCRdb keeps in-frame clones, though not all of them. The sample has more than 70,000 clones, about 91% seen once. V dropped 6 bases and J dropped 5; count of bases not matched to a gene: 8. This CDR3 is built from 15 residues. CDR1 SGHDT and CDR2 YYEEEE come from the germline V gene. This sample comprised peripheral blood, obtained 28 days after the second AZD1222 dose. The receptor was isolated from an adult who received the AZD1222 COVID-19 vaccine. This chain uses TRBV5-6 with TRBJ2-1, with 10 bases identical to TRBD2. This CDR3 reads CASTPSGRAHNEQFF. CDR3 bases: TGTGCCAGCACCCCGAGCGGGAGGGCCCACAATGAGCAGTTCTTC.